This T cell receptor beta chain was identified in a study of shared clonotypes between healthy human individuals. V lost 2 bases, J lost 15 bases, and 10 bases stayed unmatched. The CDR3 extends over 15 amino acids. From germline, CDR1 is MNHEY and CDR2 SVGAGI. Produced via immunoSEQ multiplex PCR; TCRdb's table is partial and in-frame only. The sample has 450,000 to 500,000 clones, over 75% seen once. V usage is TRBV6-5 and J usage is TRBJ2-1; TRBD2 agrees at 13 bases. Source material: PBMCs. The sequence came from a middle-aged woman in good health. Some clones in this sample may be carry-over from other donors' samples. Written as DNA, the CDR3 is TGTGCCAGCAGTTACGCTCCACTAGCGGGAGGGCCATTGTTCTTC. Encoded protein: CASSYAPLAGGPLFF.